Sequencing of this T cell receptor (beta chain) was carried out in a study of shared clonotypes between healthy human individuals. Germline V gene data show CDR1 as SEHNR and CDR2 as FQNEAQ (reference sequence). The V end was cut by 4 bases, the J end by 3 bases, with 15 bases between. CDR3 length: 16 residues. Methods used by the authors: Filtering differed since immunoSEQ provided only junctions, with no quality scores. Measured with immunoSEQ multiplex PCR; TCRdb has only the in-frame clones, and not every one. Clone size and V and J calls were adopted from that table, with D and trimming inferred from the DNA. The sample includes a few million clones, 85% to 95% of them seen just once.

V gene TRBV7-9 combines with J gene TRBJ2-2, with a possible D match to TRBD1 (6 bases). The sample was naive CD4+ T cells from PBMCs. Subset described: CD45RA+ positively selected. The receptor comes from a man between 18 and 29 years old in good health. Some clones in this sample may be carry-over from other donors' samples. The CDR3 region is CASSSETRGDTGELFF. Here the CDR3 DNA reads TGTGCCAGCAGCTCCGAGACCAGGGGCGACACCGGGGAGCTGTTTTTT. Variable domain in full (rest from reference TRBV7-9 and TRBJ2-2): DTGVSQNPRHKITKRGQNVTFRCDPISEHNRLYWYRQTLGQGPEFLTYFQNEAQLEKSRLLSDRFSAERPKGSFSTLEIQRTEQGDSAMYLCASSSETRGDTGELFFGEGSRLTVL.